These 18 T cell receptor beta chains were all obtained from the same sample, sequenced in a study of early T cells in non-severe SARS-CoV-2 infection. TCRdb re-called the 5' RACE reads through MiXCR, storing one row per CDR3 protein. The sample shows tens of thousands of distinct CDR3 sequences, 5% to 5.5% of them seen only once. The sample taken for sequencing was whole blood. The receptors shown here come from an adult who was a healthcare worker with PCR-confirmed SARS-CoV-2 infection or an uninfected control (not recorded which).

There are many counts of this clonotype. V is TRBV20-1 and J is TRBJ1-2, with 7 bases matching TRBD1. V dropped 4 bases and J dropped 0; count of bases not matched to a gene: 8. Germline V gives CDR1 DFQATT, CDR2 SNEGSKA (reference sequence). The CDR3 extends over 15 amino acids. The CDR3 DNA follows: TGCAGTGCTACCACAGGGGTAGTAACTAACTATGGCTACACCTTC. It specifies CSATTGVVTNYGYTF.

This clonotype turned up a few times. The chain joins TRBV7-7 to TRBJ1-3; 7 bases match TRBD1. CDR1 and CDR2 (germline): SSHAT, FNYEAQ (reference sequence). The CDR3 sequence is 15 residues long. V gave up 2 bases and J gave up 3 bases; unmatched junction bases: 4. The CDR3 region is CASSLRTGVGNTIYF. CDR3 sequence (DNA): TGTGCCAGCAGCTTAAGAACAGGGGTTGGAAACACCATATATTTT.

This clonotype has ten or more counts. This chain connects TRBV28 to TRBJ2-1; 12 bases map to TRBD2. The CDR3 sequence is 18 residues long. Germline V gene sequence: CDR1 MDHEN, CDR2 SYDVKM. V lost 3 bases and J lost 9; bases outside the gene matches: 15. The CDR3 loop reads CASSFVWTGTSGLSEQFF. The CDR3 region has the DNA TGTGCCAGCAGTTTCGTGTGGACCGGGACTAGCGGGTTAAGTGAGCAGTTCTTC.

This clonotype was observed a few times. The chain uses TRBV11-2 and TRBJ2-7, with D unclear. CDR1 is SGHAT and CDR2 is FQNNGV in the germline V gene. Trimming removed 3 bases from V and 4 bases from J, with 16 bases in between. The CDR3 covers 15 residues. The CDR3 nucleotides are TGTGCCAGCAGCTTTGGAGAACCGGGCTTGTACGAGCAGTACTTC. As protein: CASSFGEPGLYEQYF.

Many counts were recorded for this clonotype. This chain links TRBV20-1 with TRBJ1-4; D is undetermined. V was trimmed by 3 bases and J by 8 bases, leaving 16 bases between them. Germline-derived CDR1 and CDR2 are DFQATT and SNEGSKA (reference sequence). The CDR3 is made up of 14 amino acids. The CDR3 sequence: CSASTRQSQEKLFF. The CDR3 DNA follows: TGCAGTGCTAGTACGAGACAAAGTCAGGAAAAACTGTTTTTT.

This clonotype was seen many times. The chain employs TRBV7-2 and TRBJ2-7; 7 nucleotides line up with TRBD1. The CDR3 is made up of 15 amino acids. Looked up from germline, CDR1 is SGHTA and CDR2 is FQGNSA. V lost 0 bases to trimming and J lost 3 bases; unmatched junction nucleotides: 5. The CDR3 here is CASSLAWSGGYEQYF. CDR3 DNA: TGTGCCAGCAGCTTAGCGTGGTCAGGGGGCTACGAGCAGTACTTC.

This clonotype was observed many times. The chain joins TRBV5-1 to TRBJ1-4; D remains ambiguous. CDR3 length equals 14 residues. Trimming shortened V by 2 bases and J by 4 bases, and 9 bases separated the two germline ends. The germline V gene encodes CDR1 SGHRS and CDR2 YFSETQ. The CDR3 is CASSFDGDNEKLFF. The CDR3 nucleotides read TGCGCCAGCAGCTTCGATGGCGATAATGAAAAACTGTTTTTT.

This chain joins TRBV12-3 or TRBV12-4 and TRBJ2-2; D not resolved. The CDR3 covers 14 residues. V dropped 5 bases and J dropped 2 bases, with 9 bases sitting between them. DNA of the CDR3: TGTGCCAGCAGTACTGCGACTAACACCGGGGAGCTGTTTTTT. Protein sequence: CASSTATNTGELFF.

This clonotype was seen at least ten times. V usage is TRBV12-3 or TRBV12-4 and J usage is TRBJ1-5; 7 bases match TRBD1. V was clipped by 9 bases and J by 7 bases; unmatched bases: 12. This CDR3 comprises 14 residues. The CDR3 DNA reads TGTGCCAGTTCTAAACAGGGGCTTGGCCAGCCCCAGCATTTT. Protein product: CASSKQGLGQPQHF.

This clonotype occurred many times. The rearrangement links TRBV20-1 to TRBJ2-1, with D maybe TRBD2 (5 bases). Looked up from germline, CDR1 is DFQATT and CDR2 is SNEGSKA (reference sequence). The CDR3 is 15 residues long. V shed 6 bases and J shed 0 bases, with 15 bases lying between them. CDR3 nucleotide sequence: TGCAGTGCACCGGAGGCCCAAACCTCCTACAATGAGCAGTTCTTC. Translated: CSAPEAQTSYNEQFF.

This clonotype was found many times. One end of the junction varies from germline; a read error may be responsible. This chain's CDR3 is CSVEGTSGKETQYF. The CDR3 nucleotides read TGCAGCGTGGAAGGGACTAGCGGGAAGGAGACCCAGTACTTC. The chain links TRBV29-1 to TRBJ2-5; TRBD2 agrees at 13 bases. This CDR3 contains 14 residues. CDR1 SQVTM and CDR2 ANQGSEA come from the germline V gene.

The chain has TRBV27 and TRBJ2-7, with 7 bases fitting TRBD1. The CDR3 is made up of 14 amino acids. From germline, CDR1 is MNHEY and CDR2 SMNVEV (reference sequence). V gave up 6 bases and J gave up 2 bases; unmatched junction bases: 7. DNA for the CDR3: TGTGCCAGCAGATTGACAGGGCCGCCCTACGAGCAGTACTTC. Amino acid sequence: CASRLTGPPYEQYF.

The chain combines TRBV12-3 or TRBV12-4 with TRBJ1-3, with D perhaps TRBD1 (5 bases). The V end was cut by 6 bases, the J end by 0 bases, with 12 bases between. The CDR3 is 15 amino acids. As DNA, the CDR3 is TGTGCCAGCAGCCAGTCGAGGGGCTCTGGAAACACCATATATTTT. This codes for CASSQSRGSGNTIYF.

This clonotype turned up a few times. This sequence joins TRBV7-2 and TRBJ1-1, with D maybe TRBD1 (5 bases). The CDR3 covers 17 residues. V gave up 5 bases and J gave up 2 bases, with 21 bases separating them. Germline V lookup: CDR1 SGHTA, CDR2 FQGNSA. CDR3 residues: CASSPNPRQGRNTEAFF. CDR3 DNA sequence: TGTGCCAGCAGCCCGAATCCCCGCCAGGGACGAAACACTGAAGCTTTCTTT.

This clonotype was recorded many times. This chain uses TRBV5-1 with TRBJ2-7; maybe TRBD2 (5 bases). V gave up 4 bases and J gave up 4 bases, with 12 bases separating them. The CDR3 runs 13 residues. Germline V gives CDR1 SGHRS, CDR2 YFSETQ. As DNA, the CDR3 is TGCGCCAGCAGCGCCGGGATACCGTACGAGCAGTACTTC. Encoded protein: CASSAGIPYEQYF.

The sample holds a few counts of this clonotype. The CDR3 spells CASSQVARVTYEQYF. The DNA for the CDR3 is TGTGCCAGCAGCCAAGTTGCCAGGGTAACCTACGAGCAGTACTTC. This chain joins TRBV14 and TRBJ2-7; D perhaps matches TRBD1 (5 bases). The V and J ends lost 1 base and 2 bases respectively, with 12 bases between them. CDR1 is SGHDN and CDR2 is FVKESK in the germline V gene. This CDR3 spans 15 amino acids. The full variable domain, its missing parts supplied by reference TRBV14 and TRBJ2-7, is EAGVTQFPSHSVIEKGQTVTLRCDPISGHDNLYWYRRVMGKEIKFLLHFVKESKQDESGMPNNRFLAERTGGTYSTLKVQPAELEDSGVYFCASSQVARVTYEQYFGPGTRLTVT.

This chain links TRBV2 with TRBJ2-1, with no clear D. Per germline, CDR1 SNHLY and CDR2 FYNNEI. This CDR3 region has 13 residues. V lost 5 bases and J lost 4, with 9 bases in between. The CDR3 sequence: CASSTAVYNEQFF. DNA of the CDR3: TGTGCCAGCAGTACGGCTGTGTACAATGAGCAGTTCTTC. The entire variable domain, with the rest obtained from reference TRBV2 and TRBJ2-1, is as follows: EPEVTQTPSHQVTQMGQEVILRCVPISNHLYFYWYRQILGQKVEFLVSFYNNEISEKSEIFDDQFSVERPDGSNFTLKIRSTKLEDSAMYFCASSTAVYNEQFFGPGTRLTVL.

This clonotype was counted a few times. V is TRBV6-5 and J is TRBJ1-3; D is possibly TRBD1 (5 bases). The CDR3 is 14 residues long. The ends were cut back, 5 bases at V and 0 bases at J, with 8 bases in the middle. The germline V gene has CDR1 MNHEY and CDR2 SVGAGI. CDR3 nucleotides: TGTGCCAGCAGTCGGACACCCTCTGGAAACACCATATATTTT. Protein product: CASSRTPSGNTIYF.